This T cell receptor beta chain was identified during a study of cytomegalovirus exposure and HLA in healthy donors. Study as a whole: Around 190 million T cells yielded 90 million to 130 million unique TCR beta sequences, as an earlier analysis found. Unique TCRs from HLA-typed donors, 75 million to 100 million of them, were held in an early data release. Whole-study findings and limits: When a later analysis compared HLA-associated TCR beta chains with equally common others, the HLA-associated chains turned out to be more clonally expanded and to have lower generation probabilities.

CDR1 and CDR2 from the germline V gene are KGHSH and LQKENI. Trimming at V came to 6 bases and at J to 1 base, leaving 8 bases not matched to a gene. The CDR3 extends over 15 amino acids. The PCR used 60 Vbeta and 13 Jbeta primers. The data were produced by immunoSEQ multiplex PCR, yet TCRdb's version contains in-frame clones alone and is incomplete. This table has roughly 110,000 clones, approximately 80% appearing once. Points on this clone: Its specificity is not known. Distinct nucleotide sequences in the sample also encode this CDR3.

The TCR was taken from a woman between 18 and 29 years old in good health and CMV-seropositive. The rearrangement links TRBV18 to TRBJ2-5; 7 nucleotides match TRBD2. Specimen: PBMCs. The CDR3 DNA reads TGTGCCAGCTCCCCAAATAGCGGGCTCCAAGAGACCCAGTACTTC. Translated, it gives CASSPNSGLQETQYF. Together with reference TRBV18 and TRBJ2-5, the CDR3 gives the full variable domain: NAGVMQNPRHLVRRRGQEARLRCSPMKGHSHVYWYRQLPEEGLKFMVYLQKENIIDESGMPKERFSAEFPKEGPSILRIQQVVRGDSAAYFCASSPNSGLQETQYFGPGTRLLVL.